This record looks at one T cell receptor beta chain sequence and its context. The CDR3 has 16 residues. V dropped 4 bases and J dropped 5 bases, with 20 bases sitting between them. Germline assignment: CDR1 MDHEN and CDR2 SYDVKM. This entry belongs to a study of T cell changes during pregnancy in multiple sclerosis. Libraries were prepared by immunoSEQ multiplex PCR; TCRdb keeps only in-frame clonotypes and omits some of them. The sample consists of 50,000 to 65,000 clones, over 75% of them appearing once. Sequencing was performed on peripheral blood, taken after pregnancy. This receptor was obtained from a female donor with multiple sclerosis, enrolled in a pregnancy study. The chain employs TRBV28 and TRBJ1-1, with D perhaps matching TRBD1 (5 bases). CDR3 residues: CASSSGYGGSKTEAFF. DNA for the CDR3: TGTGCCAGCAGTTCCGGGTACGGGGGGAGCAAAACTGAAGCTTTCTTT.